Listed here are 19 T cell receptor beta chains from one sample, sequenced in a study of cytomegalovirus exposure and HLA in healthy donors. The PCR had 60 Vbeta and 13 Jbeta primers. Assay used: immunoSEQ multiplex PCR; TCRdb lists only in-frame clones, some missing. The sample lists some 150,000 clones, roughly 75% occurring once. The sequenced sample consisted of PBMCs. All receptors come from a young man in good health and CMV-seronegative.

The chain recombines TRBV28 with TRBJ2-2; D possibly corresponds to TRBD2 (6 bases). The CDR3 spans 14 residues. V was clipped by 10 bases and J by 4 bases, with 16 bases between them. CDR1 and CDR2 (germline): MDHEN, SYDVKM. DNA of the CDR3: TGTGCCACCACCCCCGGGGGAGGCACCGGGGAGCTGTTTTTT. Protein product: CATTPGGGTGELFF. The full variable domain, with the rest looked up from reference TRBV28 and TRBJ2-2, is DVKVTQSSRYLVKRTGEKVFLECVQDMDHENMFWYRQDPGLGLRLIYFSYDVKMKEKGDIPEGYSVSREKKERFSLILESASTNQTSMYLCATTPGGGTGELFFGEGSRLTVL.

For this clone: This same CDR3 is encoded by further DNA sequences in the sample. The chain carries TRBV10-2 and TRBJ1-5; D may be TRBD1 (6 bases). The germline V gene encodes CDR1 WSHSY and CDR2 SAAADI. There are 14 residues in the CDR3. V was shortened by 6 bases and J by 4 bases, with 13 bases between the two germline ends. CDR3 DNA sequence: TGCGCCAGCAGGCCGGGACACTCAAATCAGCCCCAGCATTTT. Its translation: CASRPGHSNQPQHF.

Comments on this clone: This specimen includes other DNA sequences encoding the same CDR3. The V call is TRBV6-6, the J call TRBJ2-2; no firm D call. The V end was cut by 0 bases, the J end by 5 bases, with 7 bases between. The germline gives CDR1 MNHNY, CDR2 SVGAGI (reference sequence). The CDR3 totals 14 residues. The CDR3: CASSYSGSTGELFF. DNA for the CDR3: TGTGCCAGCAGTTACTCGGGCAGTACCGGGGAGCTGTTTTTT.

This clone showed up just a few times. The chain employs TRBV5-6 and TRBJ1-2; D not resolved. The V gene lost 1 base and the J gene lost 1 base, with 5 bases spanning the gap. CDR3 size: 13 residues. Germline values: CDR1 SGHDT, CDR2 YYEEEE. The CDR3, as DNA: TGTGCCAGCAGCTTGCCGAGTAACTATGGCTACACCTTC. Protein sequence: CASSLPSNYGYTF.

V gene TRBV5-1 combines with J gene TRBJ2-5; D gene uncertain. The germline V gene has CDR1 SGHRS and CDR2 YFSETQ. CDR3 size: 14 residues. The ends were cut back, 4 bases at V and 1 base at J, with 11 bases in the middle. CDR3: CASSLTTPQETQYF. The CDR3 nucleotides read TGCGCCAGCAGCCTTACTACACCCCAAGAGACCCAGTACTTC.

The J gene is TRBJ2-4, the V gene TRBV28, with 11 positions matching TRBD1. The CDR3 contains 16 residues. Trimming cost V 6 bases and J 1 base; bases outside gene matches: 5. Germline values: CDR1 MDHEN, CDR2 SYDVKM. The CDR3 region is CASSPGQGVAKNIQYF. CDR3 sequence (DNA): TGTGCCAGCAGCCCGGGACAGGGGGTCGCCAAAAACATTCAGTACTTC.

J is TRBJ1-3 and V is TRBV6-5; 7 bases match TRBD1. CDR1 is MNHEY, CDR2 SVGAGI, per germline. The CDR3 has 12 residues. Unmatched junction bases numbered 5, after V lost 6 bases and J lost 9 bases. The CDR3 coding sequence is TGTGCCAGCAGGACCGGGGACAGCACCATATATTTT. It yields the protein CASRTGDSTIYF.

This chain links TRBV6-5 with TRBJ2-2; D perhaps matches TRBD1 (5 bases). The V end lost 4 bases, the J end lost 5 bases, and 8 bases lay between the germline ends. Per germline, CDR1 MNHEY and CDR2 SVGAGI. The CDR3 has 13 amino acids. The CDR3 is CASSSKGTGELFF. The CDR3 region has the DNA TGTGCCAGCAGTTCGAAGGGGACCGGGGAGCTGTTTTTT.

The chain couples TRBV5-1 to TRBJ1-4; no clear D gene. Trimming removed 0 bases at V and 4 bases at J, with 10 bases between. Looked up from germline, CDR1 is SGHRS and CDR2 is YFSETQ. CDR3 size: 15 residues. CDR3 DNA sequence: TGCGCCAGCAGCTTGGCCGGTCGACATAATGAAAAACTGTTTTTT. This encodes CASSLAGRHNEKLFF.

In this sample, this clone turned up a few times. The chain links TRBV4-1 to TRBJ1-1, with D tentatively TRBD1 (6 bases). The germline CDR1 and CDR2 sequences are MGHRA and YSYEKL. Trimming took 4 bases from V and 6 from J, leaving 15 bases between them. There are 14 residues in the CDR3. Here the CDR3 reads CASSRTEETAEAFF. Here the CDR3 DNA reads TGCGCCAGCAGCCGGACAGAAGAAACCGCTGAAGCTTTCTTT.

The V gene is TRBV7-3, the J gene TRBJ1-2, with 7 positions matching TRBD1. The V segment lost 4 bases and the J segment 4 bases; nucleotides outside the gene matches: 15. Germline V CDR1 and CDR2: SGHTA, FQGTGA. This CDR3 spans 17 amino acids. CDR3 sequence: CASSSDPGQQTVYGYTF. The DNA for the CDR3 is TGTGCCAGCAGCTCCGATCCGGGACAGCAAACCGTCTATGGCTACACCTTC.

V gene TRBV6-5 combines with J gene TRBJ1-5; D might be TRBD1 (6 bases). Per the germline V gene, CDR1 is MNHEY and CDR2 is SVGAGI. The CDR3 covers 16 residues. Deletions cut 0 bases from V and 3 bases from J, with 12 bases between. CDR3 amino acids: CASSYSRGTSNQPQHF. The CDR3 region has the DNA TGTGCCAGCAGTTACTCGAGAGGGACATCCAATCAGCCCCAGCATTTT.

This chain uses TRBV19 with TRBJ2-3; maybe TRBD1 (6 bases). The V gene lost 3 bases and the J gene lost 0 bases, with 16 bases spanning the gap. From germline, CDR1 is LNHDA and CDR2 SQIVND (reference sequence). CDR3 length: 17 residues. The DNA for the CDR3 is TGTGCCAGTAGTATTAGGGGGAGCGGAGGTAGCACAGATACGCAGTATTTT. Its translation: CASSIRGSGGSTDTQYF.

This sequence joins TRBV11-2 and TRBJ1-1; 7 nucleotides line up with TRBD1. Unmatched junction bases numbered 7, after V lost 5 bases and J lost 7 bases. Germline V gives CDR1 SGHAT, CDR2 FQNNGV. The CDR3 extends over 13 amino acids. The CDR3 nucleotides are TGTGCCAGCAGCCCAGGGGGACAAGGTGAAGCTTTCTTT. This translates into CASSPGGQGEAFF.

This chain's CDR3 is CASSQVTGVKTF. The CDR3 region has the DNA TGTGCCAGCAGCCAAGTAACAGGGGTGAAGACCTTC. The chain recombines TRBV4-2 with TRBJ1-2; 7 nucleotides align to TRBD1. The V gene's germline CDR1 is LGHNA and CDR2 YNFKEQ. V lost 1 base to trimming and J lost 14 bases; unmatched junction nucleotides: 7. CDR3 size: 12 residues.

The chain employs TRBV6-6 and TRBJ1-2; a weak D match, TRBD1 (5 bases). V lost 4 bases and J lost 3, with 9 bases in between. The CDR3 is made up of 13 amino acids. Germline values: CDR1 MNHNY, CDR2 SVGAGI (reference sequence). CDR3: CASSFGGDYGYTF. The CDR3 nucleotides are TGTGCCAGCAGTTTCGGGGGGGACTATGGCTACACCTTC.

The CDR3 protein is CASSQELQGGTEAFF. CDR3 in DNA: TGCGCCAGCAGCCAAGAACTACAGGGTGGCACTGAAGCTTTCTTT. The chain combines TRBV4-1 with TRBJ1-1, with D tentatively TRBD1 (6 bases). V was shortened by 0 bases and J by 4 bases, with 12 bases between the two germline ends. CDR3 length equals 15 residues. Germline-derived CDR1 and CDR2 are MGHRA and YSYEKL.

This clone was detected only a few times. V usage is TRBV7-8 and J usage is TRBJ1-2; 8 bases map to TRBD1. Germline trimming cut 1 base from V and 3 bases from J; bases unmatched to any gene: 7. CDR1 and CDR2 (germline): SGHVS, FQNEAQ. This CDR3 comprises 16 residues. The CDR3 nucleotides read TGTGCCAGCAGCTTAGAAGGGGACAGGAACGACTATGGCTACACCTTC. Its translation: CASSLEGDRNDYGYTF.

This chain links TRBV28 with TRBJ1-2; D unclear. Trimming left V 6 bases short and J 0 bases short, with 14 bases between. The CDR3 consists of 15 residues. CDR1 and CDR2 from the germline V gene are MDHEN and SYDVKM. Written as DNA, the CDR3 is TGTGCCAGCAGACCTCCCCGGGGAGCTAACTATGGCTACACCTTC. The encoded protein is CASRPPRGANYGYTF.